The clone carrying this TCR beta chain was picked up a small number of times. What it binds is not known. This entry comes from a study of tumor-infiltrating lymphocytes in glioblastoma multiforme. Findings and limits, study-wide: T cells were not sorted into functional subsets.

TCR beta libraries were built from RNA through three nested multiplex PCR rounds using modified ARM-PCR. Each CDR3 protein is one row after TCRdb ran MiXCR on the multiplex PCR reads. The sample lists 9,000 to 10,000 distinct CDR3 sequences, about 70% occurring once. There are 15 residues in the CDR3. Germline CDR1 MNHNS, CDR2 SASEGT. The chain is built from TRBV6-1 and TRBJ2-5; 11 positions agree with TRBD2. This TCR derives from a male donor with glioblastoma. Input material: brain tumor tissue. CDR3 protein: CFSSPITGLAVSQYF. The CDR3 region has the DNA TGTTTCAGCAGCCCTATAACGGGACTAGCGGTGTCCCAGTACTTC.